Listed below are T cell receptor beta chains from one sample, sequenced in a study of sequential checkpoint blockade in melanoma. Generated by immunoSEQ multiplex PCR, the TCRdb table keeps only in-frame clones and is missing some. Among around 21,000 clones listed, roughly 80% were seen once. The source material was CD8+ T cells sorted from blood (inferred from file names), sampled from a patient given nivolumab and ipilimumab in sequence. The receptors originated from a human donor with melanoma. Each CDR3 is given with its conserved first and last residue. The D gene is left open where the match is weak. A row's size may be missing; if present it is once, few, many or a size class.

j_call d_call v_call clone_size cdr3_aa cdr3_nt
TRBJ1-1 - TRBV7-2 - CASSLAVQGNTEAFF TGTGCCAGCAGCTTAGCGGTACAGGGGAACACTGAAGCTTTCTTT
TRBJ2-3 TRBD2 TRBV2 few CASSEALSGGALDTQYF TGTGCCAGCAGTGAAGCGCTTAGCGGGGGGGCCCTTGATACGCAGTATTTT
TRBJ2-7 TRBD2 TRBV4-1 - CASSYATGLGLAESSYEQYF TGCGCCAGCAGCTACGCCACAGGGTTGGGACTAGCGGAGAGCTCCTACGAGCAGTACTTC
TRBJ2-5 - TRBV6-5 few CASSPLAFPETQYF TGTGCCAGCAGCCCCCTAGCGTTCCCAGAGACCCAGTACTTC
TRBJ2-7 TRBD2 TRBV10-2 - CASSVWGSGGSYEQYF TGCGCCAGCAGTGTATGGGGGAGCGGGGGTAGCTACGAGCAGTACTTC
TRBJ1-4 TRBD1 TRBV4-3 - CASSQEFVGTGWEKLFF TGCGCCAGCAGCCAAGAGTTCGTCGGGACAGGGTGGGAAAAACTGTTTTTT
TRBJ2-1 TRBD2 TRBV28 - CASTPLAGGVDNEQFF TGTGCCAGCACCCCTTTAGCGGGGGGGGTCGACAATGAGCAGTTCTTC
TRBJ1-5 TRBD1 TRBV15 - CATSRDSGTGVGNQPQHF TGTGCCACCAGCAGAGATTCTGGGACAGGGGTTGGCAATCAGCCCCAGCATTTT
TRBJ2-7 TRBD2 TRBV19 - CASSKLAGSSYEQYF TGTGCCAGTAGTAAACTAGCGGGGAGCTCCTACGAGCAGTACTTC
TRBJ2-7 - TRBV6-6 - CASSYDNSLYEQYF TGTGCCAGCAGTTACGACAATTCGCTCTACGAGCAGTACTTC
TRBJ1-6 - TRBV6-5 once CASSYATEGYNSPLHF TGTGCCAGCAGTTACGCTACAGAAGGATATAATTCACCCCTCCACTTT
TRBJ2-1 TRBD1 TRBV6-5 - CASSTPGQGVPEQFF TGTGCCAGCAGTACACCGGGACAGGGGGTCCCGGAGCAGTTCTTC
TRBJ1-2 - TRBV7-2 - CASSSRDIYGYTF TGTGCCAGCAGCTCCAGGGATATTTATGGCTACACCTTC
TRBJ2-3 - TRBV27 - CASSLPSTGGSTDTQYF TGTGCCAGCAGTTTACCCAGTACGGGGGGCAGCACAGATACGCAGTATTTT
TRBJ2-1 - TRBV10-1 once CASSWAHNDEQFF TGCGCCAGCAGTTGGGCCCACAATGATGAGCAGTTCTTC
TRBJ1-1 - TRBV5-4 - CASSLLQGGTEAFF TGTGCCAGCAGCTTGTTACAGGGCGGTACTGAAGCTTTCTTT
TRBJ2-3 TRBD2 TRBV7-9 - CASSNIVAGSTDTQYF TGTGCCAGCAGCAACATAGTAGCGGGCAGCACAGATACGCAGTATTTT
TRBJ2-5 - TRBV4-3 - CASSQDGGGSETQYF TGCGCCAGCAGCCAAGATGGCGGGGGCTCGGAGACCCAGTACTTC
TRBJ2-7 - TRBV2 - CASRKRYEQHF TGTGCCAGCAGGAAGCGGTACGAGCAGCACTTC
TRBJ2-3 - TRBV28 - CASHTSGGTDTQYF TGTGCCAGCCACACGTCGGGGGGCACAGATACGCAGTATTTT
TRBJ2-2 TRBD2 TRBV10-3 - CAISHLSGNPGELFF TGTGCCATCAGTCACTTAAGCGGGAATCCCGGGGAGCTGTTTTTT
TRBJ2-3 - TRBV11-3 few CASSYPGQSDTQYF TGTGCCAGCAGCTATCCCGGACAGTCAGATACGCAGTATTTT
TRBJ2-1 TRBD2 TRBV4-1 - CASSQDFLAGFYNEQFF TGCGCCAGCAGCCAAGATTTCCTAGCGGGTTTCTACAATGAGCAGTTCTTC
TRBJ2-4 - TRBV5-1 - CASSPPSGINIQYF TGCGCCAGCAGCCCCCCCTCGGGGATAAACATTCAGTACTTC
TRBJ1-5 - TRBV7-3 - CASSVSGTRHQPQHF TGTGCCAGCAGCGTCTCCGGGACAAGGCATCAGCCCCAGCATTTT
TRBJ2-7 - TRBV19 - CASSNLYYSYEQYF TGTGCCAGTAGTAACTTGTACTACTCCTACGAGCAGTACTTC
TRBJ2-1 TRBD2 TRBV5-6 - CASSSTSGGFYNEQFF TGTGCCAGCAGCTCCACTAGCGGGGGCTTCTACAATGAGCAGTTCTTC
TRBJ2-7 - TRBV7-2 - CASSYDSALSEQYF TGTGCCAGCAGCTATGACTCCGCCCTATCAGAGCAGTACTTC
TRBJ2-1 - TRBV28 - CASSPYNEQFF TGTGCCAGCAGTCCTTACAATGAGCAGTTCTTC
TRBJ1-2 TRBD1 TRBV23-1 - CASSQRLPGQGTYGYTF TGCGCCAGCAGTCAACGTTTGCCGGGACAGGGGACGTATGGCTACACCTTC
TRBJ2-1 TRBD2 TRBV5-1 - CASSLVQGGIYNEQFF TGCGCCAGCAGCTTGGTGCAGGGAGGGATCTACAATGAGCAGTTCTTC
TRBJ1-1 TRBD1 TRBV6-5 - CASSYSTRGRVAEAFF TGTGCCAGCAGTTACTCGACCAGGGGGCGTGTAGCTGAAGCTTTCTTT
TRBJ2-7 TRBD1 TRBV19 - CASRDNRDSHEQYF TGTGCCAGTAGGGATAACCGGGACAGCCACGAGCAGTACTTC
TRBJ1-5 - TRBV7-9 - CASSNLMGQNQPQHF TGTGCCAGCAGCAACCTTATGGGGCAAAATCAGCCCCAGCATTTT
TRBJ1-2 - TRBV6-6 - CASSYSGGLPDGYTF TGTGCCAGCAGTTACTCTGGGGGACTACCCGATGGCTACACCTTC
TRBJ1-1 - TRBV7-2 - CASSPWTAVNTEAFF TGTGCCAGCAGCCCCTGGACAGCGGTGAACACTGAAGCTTTCTTT
TRBJ1-1 TRBD1 TRBV7-2 few CASSLAWTGEEAFF TGTGCCAGCAGCTTAGCTTGGACAGGGGAGGAAGCTTTCTTT
TRBJ2-2 - TRBV5-8 few CASSLNEAGELFF TGTGCCAGCAGCTTGAACGAGGCCGGGGAGCTGTTTTTT
TRBJ2-4 - TRBV9 - CASSPSGPAGARSNIQYF TGTGCCAGCAGCCCTTCGGGCCCCGCAGGGGCCCGATCAAACATTCAGTACTTC
TRBJ2-7 TRBD2 TRBV6-6 - CASSYTSGRAYEQYF TGTGCCAGCAGTTACACGAGCGGGAGGGCCTACGAGCAGTACTTC
TRBJ2-5 TRBD2 TRBV19 - CASSIRASGRSQETQYF TGTGCCAGTAGTATAAGGGCGAGCGGGAGGTCCCAAGAGACCCAGTACTTC
TRBJ1-2 - TRBV9 once CASKEGGYGYTF TGTGCCAGCAAAGAAGGGGGCTATGGCTACACCTTC